These 12 T cell receptor beta chains originate from one sample sequenced in a study of cytomegalovirus exposure and HLA in healthy donors. The primer mix had 60 Vbeta and 13 Jbeta primers. The repertoire was sequenced with immunoSEQ multiplex PCR; TCRdb's copy has only in-frame clones and lacks some. The repertoire includes 150,000 to 200,000 clones, 75% to 85% of them detected once, and about 1.5% sits in the top ten. The sequenced sample consisted of PBMCs. These TCRs come from a woman aged 30 to 39 in good health and CMV-seropositive.

This clone was found once. The chain links TRBV10-3 to TRBJ2-1; 11 positions agree with TRBD2. Trimming at V came to 3 bases and at J to 6 bases, leaving 7 bases not matched to a gene. The CDR3 runs 16 residues. CDR1 and CDR2 from the germline V gene are ENHRY and SYGVKD. In DNA, the CDR3 is TGTGCCATCAGTGATTTTAGCGGGAGGGCCACCAATGAGCAGTTCTTC. It codes for CAISDFSGRATNEQFF.

This chain joins TRBV14 and TRBJ2-1, with 8 bases identical to TRBD2. V trimming: 0 bases; J trimming: 2 bases; junction bases outside the gene matches: 3. Germline V gene data show CDR1 as SGHDN and CDR2 as FVKESK. The CDR3 loop spans 16 amino acids. CDR3 sequence reads: CASSQEGGRPYNEQFF. CDR3 DNA sequence: TGTGCCAGCAGCCAAGAGGGCGGGAGGCCCTACAATGAGCAGTTCTTC.

This chain links TRBV5-6 with TRBJ1-4; tentatively, D is TRBD1 (6 bases). Trimming took off 3 bases at V and 0 bases at J, with 12 bases between the two ends. Germline-derived CDR1 and CDR2 are SGHDT and YYEEEE. The CDR3 covers 16 residues. The CDR3 here is CASSYGQLTTNEKLFF. The CDR3 region has the DNA TGTGCCAGCAGCTACGGACAGCTTACAACTAATGAAAAACTGTTTTTT.

The chain links TRBV13 to TRBJ2-3; 9 bases agree with TRBD2. CDR3 size: 17 residues. Germline CDR1 and CDR2: PRHDT and FYEKMQ (reference sequence). Trimming removed 5 bases from V and 4 bases from J; junction bases left unmatched: 13. The CDR3 spells CASSPPRREGVADTQYF. CDR3 in DNA: TGTGCCAGCAGCCCCCCCCGGCGGGAGGGGGTCGCAGATACGCAGTATTTT.

This clone came up once. This rearrangement joins TRBV7-8 to TRBJ1-1, with TRBD1 identical over 7 bases. Germline loops: CDR1 SGHVS, CDR2 FQNEAQ. Trimming took 5 bases from V and 0 from J; bases not matched to a gene: 6. The CDR3 is made up of 15 amino acids. The CDR3 protein is CASSPYRGLNTEAFF. In DNA, the CDR3 is TGTGCCAGCAGCCCGTACAGGGGCCTGAACACTGAAGCTTTCTTT. The entire variable domain, with the rest obtained from reference TRBV7-8 and TRBJ1-1, is as follows: GAGVSQSPRYKVAKRGQDVALRCDPISGHVSLFWYQQALGQGPEFLTYFQNEAQLDKSGLPSDRFFAERPEGSVSTLKIQRTQQEDSAVYLCASSPYRGLNTEAFFGQGTRLTVV.

This clone occurred a few times. J is TRBJ1-5 and V is TRBV30, with 10 nucleotides matching TRBD1. The CDR3 covers 15 residues. The germline V gene encodes CDR1 GTSNPN and CDR2 SVGIG (reference sequence). The V segment lost 3 bases and the J segment 5 bases; nucleotides outside the gene matches: 7. For the CDR3, the DNA is TGTGCCTGGAGACAATCGGGACAGGGGTATCAGCCCCAGCATTTT. It is translated as CAWRQSGQGYQPQHF. The full variable domain, completed using reference TRBV30 and TRBJ1-5, is SQTIHQWPATLVQPVGSPLSLECTVEGTSNPNLYWYRQAAGRGLQLLFYSVGIGQISSEVPQNLSASRPQDRQFILSSKKLLLSDSGFYLCAWRQSGQGYQPQHFGDGTRLSIL.

The chain links TRBV15 to TRBJ2-7; possible D gene TRBD2, 9 bases. Trimming stripped 1 base from V and 0 bases from J, with 28 bases between. Germline V lookup: CDR1 LNHNV, CDR2 YYDKDF (reference sequence). The CDR3 is made up of 21 amino acids. Written as DNA, the CDR3 is TGTGCCACCAGCAGAGTGGGGCAGGGGGCGAGACTAGCGGAAAGCTCCTACGAGCAGTACTTC. Protein product: CATSRVGQGARLAESSYEQYF.

DNA for the CDR3: TGTGCCAGCAGCGAGAGAAGAGGGACAGCTCAAGAGACCCAGTACTTC. It translates to CASSERRGTAQETQYF. V usage is TRBV14 and J usage is TRBJ2-5; 7 bases match TRBD1. Germline CDR1 reads SGHDN; CDR2 reads FVKESK. The trim removed 5 bases at V and 2 bases at J, leaving 11 bases unmatched. This CDR3 is 16 amino acids long.

The rearrangement uses TRBV28 and TRBJ2-7; the D gene is possibly TRBD1 (5 bases). Germline CDR1 and CDR2: MDHEN and SYDVKM. The ends were cut back, 8 bases at V and 0 bases at J, with 17 bases in the middle. The CDR3 has 15 residues. CDR3 region: CASWTTGLSSYEQYF. CDR3 in DNA: TGTGCCAGCTGGACAACAGGTCTAAGCTCCTACGAGCAGTACTTC.

The chain joins TRBV4-2 to TRBJ2-2; the D gene is possibly TRBD1 (5 bases). V lost 0 bases, J lost 6 bases, and 8 bases lay in between. Looked up from germline, CDR1 is LGHNA and CDR2 is YNFKEQ. The CDR3 sequence is 14 residues long. CDR3 residues: CASSQEGDSGELFF. For the CDR3, the DNA is TGTGCCAGCAGCCAAGAAGGGGATTCCGGGGAGCTGTTTTTT.

The V and J genes are TRBV2 and TRBJ2-1; TRBD1 matches 11 bases. Germline CDR1 SNHLY, CDR2 FYNNEI. The CDR3 is 14 amino acids. Trimming cost V 6 bases and J 6 bases; bases outside gene matches: 4. The CDR3 DNA follows: TGTGCCAGCAGGGGACAGGGGGTATCCAATGAGCAGTTCTTC. It translates to CASRGQGVSNEQFF.

The V gene is TRBV19, the J gene TRBJ2-5, with 8 positions matching TRBD1. This CDR3 is built from 13 residues. CDR1 and CDR2 from the germline V gene are LNHDA and SQIVND (reference sequence). Unmatched junction bases numbered 4, after V lost 5 bases and J lost 5 bases. CDR3 region: CASSGQGAETQYF. CDR3 bases: TGTGCCAGTAGTGGACAGGGTGCGGAGACCCAGTACTTC. The entire variable domain, with the rest obtained from reference TRBV19 and TRBJ2-5, is as follows: DGGITQSPKYLFRKEGQNVTLSCEQNLNHDAMYWYRQDPGQGLRLIYYSQIVNDFQKGDIAEGYSVSREKKESFPLTVTSAQKNPTAFYLCASSGQGAETQYFGPGTRLLVL.